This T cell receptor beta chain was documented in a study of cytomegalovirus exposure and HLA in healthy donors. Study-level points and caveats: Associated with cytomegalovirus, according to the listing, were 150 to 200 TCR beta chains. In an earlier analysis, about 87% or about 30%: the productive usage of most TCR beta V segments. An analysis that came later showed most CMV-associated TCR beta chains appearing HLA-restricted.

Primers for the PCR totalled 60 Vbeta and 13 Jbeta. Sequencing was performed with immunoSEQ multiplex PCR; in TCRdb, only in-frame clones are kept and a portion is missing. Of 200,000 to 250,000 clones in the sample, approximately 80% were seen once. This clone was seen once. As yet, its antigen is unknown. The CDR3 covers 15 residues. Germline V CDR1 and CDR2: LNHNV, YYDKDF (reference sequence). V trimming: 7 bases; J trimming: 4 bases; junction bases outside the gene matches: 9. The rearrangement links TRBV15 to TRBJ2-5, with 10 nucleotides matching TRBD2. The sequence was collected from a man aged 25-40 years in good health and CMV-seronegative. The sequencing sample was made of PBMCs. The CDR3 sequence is CATTLASGGPETQYF. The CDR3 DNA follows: TGTGCCACCACCTTGGCTAGCGGGGGCCCAGAGACCCAGTACTTC.